This TCR beta chain was identified during a study of Ad26.COV2.S vaccination and SARS-CoV-2 variants. Study-wide background: Intramuscularly, Ad26.COV2.S was given either once or twice, 56 days apart. Study-wide results and limits: Researchers cautioned that TCR breadth and depth analyses may have underestimated total T cell responses. Substantial breadth was reported for post-vaccination spike-specific CD8+ and CD4+ T cells.

Libraries were prepared by immunoSEQ multiplex PCR; TCRdb keeps only in-frame clonotypes and omits some of them. In the table there are some 460,000 clones, about 89% of which are singletons. As for this clone: Its antigen is currently unknown.

Treatment reported: some 19 received Ad26.COV2.S at low or high dose, single or two shots; about 5 received placebo; per-sample allocation not given. Material that was analyzed had been drawn on day 63 after the first vaccine or placebo injection. An adult aged 18-55 years in Boston served as the donor. This sequence was found in a person between 18 and 59 years old who received the Ad26.COV2.S COVID-19 vaccine or a placebo. The specimen was peripheral blood, collected in a trial of Ad26.COV2.S vaccine versus placebo.

The chain's CDR3 is CASRQVAGVGYEQYF. CDR3 nucleotide sequence: TGCGCCAGCAGGCAGGTCGCGGGGGTAGGATACGAGCAGTACTTC. V and J are TRBV4-1 and TRBJ2-7; 7 nucleotides match TRBD2. CDR1 is MGHRA and CDR2 is YSYEKL in the germline V gene. V trimming: 6 bases; J trimming: 4 bases; junction bases outside the gene matches: 12. This CDR3 is built from 15 residues.